Listed here are 17 T cell receptor beta chains from one sample, sequenced in a study of CD8 T cells in ankylosing spondylitis. In TCRdb, the 5' RACE reads were re-called with MiXCR into one record per CDR3 protein. The data contain hundreds of thousands of distinct CDR3 sequences, 10% to 13% of them singletons. The sequenced sample consisted of blood, either unsorted or a sorted T cell fraction (not recorded which). Receptors were obtained from a male donor with ankylosing spondylitis or in good health (not recorded which).

The rearrangement joins TRBV7-9 to TRBJ2-7; weak D call: TRBD2 (6 bases). Trimming stripped 4 bases from V and 5 bases from J, with 18 bases between. This CDR3 has 15 residues. Germline lookup yields CDR1 SEHNR and CDR2 FQNEAQ (reference sequence). As DNA, the CDR3 is TGTGCCAGCAGCTCCCGACTAGTTAGATTCCACGAGCAGTACTTC. Protein: CASSSRLVRFHEQYF.

This clonotype was observed many times. This chain joins TRBV12-3 or TRBV12-4 and TRBJ1-2; 7 bases fit TRBD1. The CDR3 totals 15 residues. V lost 1 base, J lost 5 bases, and 7 bases stayed unmatched. This CDR3 reads CASSLGTGYRYGYTF. The CDR3 coding sequence is TGTGCCAGCAGTTTAGGGACAGGTTACCGATATGGCTACACCTTC.

A few counts support this clonotype. The chain recombines TRBV20-1 with TRBJ2-1, with 7 bases identical to TRBD1. There are 12 residues in the CDR3. Per germline, CDR1 DFQATT and CDR2 SNEGSKA (reference sequence). Trimming at V came to 5 bases and at J to 9 bases, leaving 7 bases not matched to a gene. The CDR3 loop is CSAARQGTEQFF. The CDR3 nucleotides read TGCAGTGCTGCCAGACAGGGAACTGAGCAGTTCTTC.

This clonotype was detected ten times or more. The chain employs TRBV13 and TRBJ2-5, with 12 bases lining up with TRBD2. The CDR3 is 16 residues long. The germline gives CDR1 PRHDT, CDR2 FYEKMQ (reference sequence). J was trimmed by 5 bases and V by 5 bases; bases with no gene match: 9. CDR3 DNA sequence: TGTGCCAGCAGCGCTATACTAGCGGGGGGTCGGGAGACCCAGTACTTC. The encoded protein is CASSAILAGGRETQYF.

This clonotype was counted many times. Here the CDR3 reads CASSQKLAVNIQYF. CDR3 bases: TGTGCCAGCAGCCAAAAACTAGCGGTGAACATTCAGTACTTC. The V call is TRBV3-1, the J call TRBJ2-4; TRBD2 matches at 8 bases. Looked up from germline, CDR1 is LGHDT and CDR2 is YNNKEL (reference sequence). The CDR3 has 14 amino acids. V trimming: 2 bases; J trimming: 7 bases; junction bases outside the gene matches: 4.

The CDR3 sequence is CASALDVSSYNSPLHF. CDR3 DNA sequence: TGTGCCAGCGCCCTGGACGTGAGCTCCTATAATTCACCCCTCCACTTT. J is TRBJ1-6 and V is TRBV7-2; the D is unclear. Trimming took 8 bases from V and 0 from J, leaving 14 bases between them. The CDR3 length is 16 residues. CDR1 is SGHTA and CDR2 is FQGNSA in the germline V gene.

This clonotype has ten or more counts. This chain uses TRBV28 with TRBJ2-3; unclear D gene. Per germline, CDR1 MDHEN and CDR2 SYDVKM. The CDR3 contains 14 residues. Trimming took 7 bases from V and 4 from J, leaving 15 bases between them. The CDR3 loop reads CASNSAVISDTQYF. The DNA for the CDR3 is TGTGCCAGCAACTCCGCCGTCATCTCAGATACGCAGTATTTT. The whole variable domain, remainder taken from reference TRBV28 and TRBJ2-3, is DVKVTQSSRYLVKRTGEKVFLECVQDMDHENMFWYRQDPGLGLRLIYFSYDVKMKEKGDIPEGYSVSREKKERFSLILESASTNQTSMYLCASNSAVISDTQYFGPGTRLTVL.

This clonotype occurred a few times. The J gene is TRBJ1-6, the V gene TRBV19; D is perhaps TRBD1 (6 bases). This CDR3 region has 13 residues. V lost 5 bases to trimming and J lost 9 bases, with 11 bases between them. The germline V gene encodes CDR1 LNHDA and CDR2 SQIVND (reference sequence). DNA of the CDR3: TGTGCCAGTAGTGAGGGGGGTCTTTCACCCCTCCACTTT. It yields the protein CASSEGGLSPLHF.

This clonotype was seen more than once but under ten times. The V gene is TRBV3-1, the J gene TRBJ1-5; D ambiguous. The V gene's germline CDR1 is LGHDT and CDR2 YNNKEL (reference sequence). The CDR3 length is 15 residues. Trimming shortened V by 1 base and J by 0 bases, and 7 bases separated the two germline ends. The CDR3 DNA reads as TGTGCCAGCAGCCAAGGAGGGAATAGCAATCAGCCCCAGCATTTT. It encodes CASSQGGNSNQPQHF.

Many counts were recorded for this clonotype. V is TRBV5-1 and J is TRBJ2-7; D is possibly TRBD2 (6 bases). Germline CDR1 is SGHRS and CDR2 is YFSETQ. V was trimmed by 3 bases and J by 0 bases, leaving 7 bases between them. There are 13 residues in the CDR3. DNA of the CDR3: TGCGCCAGCAGCTGGGACTCCTCCTACGAGCAGTACTTC. Translation gives CASSWDSSYEQYF.

This clonotype was observed at least ten times. This CDR3 is CASSLGGALGYTF. DNA for the CDR3: TGTGCCAGCAGCTTGGGGGGGGCCCTTGGCTACACCTTC. The chain is built from TRBV7-2 and TRBJ1-2; possibly TRBD1 for D (6 bases). V lost 3 bases and J lost 7, with 12 bases in between. This CDR3 has 13 amino acids. Germline V CDR1 and CDR2: SGHTA, FQGNSA. Full variable domain (outside the CDR3, taken from reference TRBV7-2 and TRBJ1-2): GAGVSQSPSNKVTEKGKDVELRCDPISGHTALYWYRQSLGQGLEFLIYFQGNSAPDKSGLPSDRFSAERTGGSVSTLTIQRTQQEDSAVYLCASSLGGALGYTFGSGTRLTVV.

In this sample, this clonotype turned up a few times. The chain joins TRBV7-9 to TRBJ1-1; tentative D call: TRBD1 (5 bases). Germline V CDR1 and CDR2: SEHNR, FQNEAQ (reference sequence). This CDR3 is built from 16 residues. V lost 5 bases to trimming and J lost 1 base, with 17 bases between them. The CDR3 DNA sequence: TGTGCCAGCAGCGCGGGGCAGGGAGGAGGGAACACTGAAGCTTTCTTT. It yields the protein CASSAGQGGGNTEAFF.

At least ten counts were recorded for this clonotype. The chain uses TRBV7-6 and TRBJ2-7; D possibly matches TRBD1 or TRBD2 (6 bases each). Per the germline V gene, CDR1 is SGHVS and CDR2 is FNYEAQ. The CDR3 spans 16 residues. V shed 1 base and J shed 0 bases, with 13 bases lying between them. The CDR3 reads CASSLEEGGRSYEQYF. The CDR3 bases are TGTGCCAGCAGCTTAGAAGAGGGGGGTCGCTCCTACGAGCAGTACTTC. Based on the CDR3 plus reference TRBV7-6 and TRBJ2-7, the full variable domain is GAGVSQSPRYKVTKRGQDVALRCDPISGHVSLYWYRQALGQGPEFLTYFNYEAQQDKSGLPNDRFSAERPEGSISTLTIQRTEQRDSAMYRCASSLEEGGRSYEQYFGPGTRLTVT.

This clonotype has more than one count but fewer than ten. V and J are TRBV29-1 and TRBJ1-3; D unresolved. The CDR3 is made up of 11 amino acids. The germline CDR1 and CDR2 sequences are SQVTM and ANQGSEA. V shed 7 bases and J shed 0 bases, with 4 bases lying between them. The CDR3 DNA sequence: TGCAGCGCCGGCTCTGGAAACACCATATATTTT. This gives the protein CSAGSGNTIYF.

The V gene is TRBV24-1, the J gene TRBJ2-2; 11 bases are a match to TRBD2. CDR1 KGHDR and CDR2 SFDVKD come from the germline V gene. V was pared by 3 bases and J by 1 base, with 6 bases of the junction left unmatched. The CDR3 has 18 amino acids. The CDR3 loop reads CATSDHPTSGGNTGELFF. The DNA for the CDR3 is TGTGCCACCAGTGATCACCCAACTAGCGGGGGGAACACCGGGGAGCTGTTTTTT.

This clonotype was recorded at least ten times. The CDR3 bases are TGTGCCAGCAGTACCCTCATCCCAGATACGCAGTATTTT. It translates to CASSTLIPDTQYF. The chain links TRBV7-2 to TRBJ2-3; unclear D gene. The CDR3 has 13 amino acids. Germline values: CDR1 SGHTA, CDR2 FQGNSA. Trimming took off 6 bases at V and 4 bases at J, with 11 bases between the two ends.

The chain links TRBV28 to TRBJ2-7; the D call may be TRBD1 or TRBD2 (7 bases each). Germline V gives CDR1 MDHEN, CDR2 SYDVKM. V lost 1 base to trimming and J lost 0 bases, with 19 bases between them. The CDR3 length is 18 residues. The CDR3 reads CASSLSGQGGTSSYEQYF. The DNA for the CDR3 is TGTGCCAGCAGTTTATCGGGCCAGGGGGGGACCTCCTCCTACGAGCAGTACTTC.